This T cell receptor (beta chain) comes out of a study of PD-1 blockade in mismatch repair-deficient tumors. Study-wide results and caveats: Roughly 150 unique blood TCRs came from expansion to three of seven peptides.

Measured with immunoSEQ multiplex PCR; TCRdb has only the in-frame clones, and not every one. The sample lists roughly 14,000 clones; roughly 80% were seen once. Documented time point: approximately 11-day in vitro stimulation with candidate neoantigen peptide 4. A few pembrolizumab responders had their TCRs sequenced. Of note for this clone: Antigen unknown.

Source: cells cultured in vitro, taken from a patient treated with pembrolizumab. This TCR came from an adult with mismatch repair-deficient cancer.

CDR3 loop: CASSPLSGGNGYEQYF. CDR3 bases: TGTGCCAGCAGTCCTCTCTCAGGAGGAAACGGATACGAGCAGTACTTC. The V call is TRBV28, the J call TRBJ2-7; maybe TRBD2 (5 bases). CDR1 is MDHEN, CDR2 SYDVKM, per germline. The CDR3 runs 16 residues. Trimming took off 5 bases at V and 4 bases at J, with 21 bases between the two ends.